This T cell receptor (beta chain) was sequenced during a study of CD8 T cells in ankylosing spondylitis. This clonotype occurred many times. As yet, its antigen is unknown. V was pared by 1 base and J by 8 bases, with 5 bases of the junction left unmatched. The CDR3 length is 15 residues. The germline gives CDR1 SGDLS, CDR2 YYNGEE. Generation of TCR beta libraries employed quantitative 5'-RACE incorporating molecular barcodes. TCRdb passed the 5' RACE reads through MiXCR, listing each CDR3 protein once. The sample includes 240,000 or so distinct CDR3 sequences, around 7.8% of them seen just once. Whole-study results and caveats: Disease-associated clones were reportedly significantly overrepresented in matched ankylosing spondylitis synovial fluid. Researchers report that disease-linked clones proved CD8+ and relatively rare in peripheral blood. Some motif variants were previously reported in reactive arthritis synovial fluid and blood.

The TCR originated in a male donor with ankylosing spondylitis or in good health (not recorded which). Specimen: blood, either unsorted or a sorted T cell fraction (not recorded which). The chain joins TRBV9 to TRBJ2-1, with 11 bases matching TRBD2. In DNA, the CDR3 is TGTGCCAGCAGCGTACTAGCGGGGGGCGGAGATGAGCAGTTCTTC. This encodes CASSVLAGGGDEQFF.